These 24 T cell receptor beta chains share one sample of origin, sequenced in a study of T-cell reconstitution after alpha-beta-depleted transplantation in children (TCRdb year 2016). The treatment or condition label, as the study defines it: allogeneic hematopoietic cell transplantation with graft depleted of TCRalphabeta T cells and CD19 B cells. Libraries came from PCR. TCRdb shows the sequencer as Illumina HiSeq 2500. To normalize quantification of the TCRbeta repertoire, the TCR libraries were built with molecular barcoding that relied on unique molecular identifiers. TCRdb's own reprocessing of the public reads used fastp at Q25 and MiXCR and kept productive beta chains. When rows share a CDR3 protein, they turn into one entry using the most common DNA and genes. The sample contains about 350,000 distinct CDR3 sequences, around 15% of them found a single time. 35% to 50% of the sample is in the top ten clones.

The sequencing here drew on PBMCs, mostly from graft donor cells, taken 360 days after TCRalphabeta/CD19-depleted stem cell transplant. The receptors come from a male patient between 2 and 9 years old who had a stem cell transplant for acute lymphoblastic leukemia, so the T cells may come from the graft donor.

This clonotype appeared a few times. This rearrangement joins TRBV7-9 to TRBJ1-1, with D unclear. V lost 7 bases and J lost 4, with 10 bases in between. The germline gives CDR1 SEHNR, CDR2 FQNEAQ (reference sequence). The CDR3 spans 12 residues. For the CDR3, the DNA is TGTGCCAGCACCGTCTCCCGCACTGAAGCTTTCTTT. This translates into CASTVSRTEAFF. Complete variable domain (other parts from reference TRBV7-9 and TRBJ1-1): DTGVSQNPRHKITKRGQNVTFRCDPISEHNRLYWYRQTLGQGPEFLTYFQNEAQLEKSRLLSDRFSAERPKGSFSTLEIQRTEQGDSAMYLCASTVSRTEAFFGQGTRLTVV.

This chain joins TRBV12-3 or TRBV12-4 and TRBJ1-1; no clear D. The CDR3 spans 16 residues. V was cut by 5 bases and J by 0 bases, with 16 bases left in between. CDR3 loop: CASSPTRDIVNTEAFF. CDR3 DNA sequence: TGTGCCAGCAGTCCGACCCGCGACATTGTGAACACTGAAGCTTTCTTT.

This clonotype was seen a handful of times. The rearrangement joins TRBV6-2 or TRBV6-3 to TRBJ2-2; D might be TRBD1 (6 bases). Germline assignment: CDR1 MNHEY and CDR2 SVGEGT. CDR3 length: 17 amino acids. The germline V and J ends were trimmed by 2 bases and 5 bases, with 18 bases remaining between them. This CDR3 is CASSYARRDTGTGELFF. The CDR3 nucleotides are TGTGCCAGCAGTTACGCCCGCCGGGACACGGGTACCGGGGAGCTGTTTTTT.

This clonotype has just a few counts. The chain recombines TRBV4-1 with TRBJ1-2; 8 bases align to TRBD1. This CDR3 region has 17 residues. V lost 7 bases and J lost 8; bases outside the gene matches: 21. Germline CDR1 MGHRA, CDR2 YSYEKL. The CDR3 sequence: CASTEWFGQGALGGYTF. CDR3 DNA: TGCGCCAGCACCGAGTGGTTCGGACAGGGAGCTTTGGGAGGCTACACCTTC.

This chain connects TRBV28 to TRBJ2-7; 10 positions agree with TRBD1. V gave up 6 bases and J gave up 3 bases; unmatched junction bases: 20. Per germline, CDR1 MDHEN and CDR2 SYDVKM. This CDR3 is built from 19 residues. CDR3 nucleotide sequence: TGTGCCAGCAGCTCGCTACTAGGGACAGGGGACGGAGGACACTACGAGCAGTACTTC. This sequence encodes CASSSLLGTGDGGHYEQYF.

This clonotype has only a few counts. This chain joins TRBV7-9 and TRBJ2-7; no clear D gene. Trimming shortened V by 5 bases and J by 4 bases, and 12 bases separated the two germline ends. Germline CDR1 SEHNR, CDR2 FQNEAQ (reference sequence). The CDR3 is 13 amino acids. The chain's CDR3 is CASSHDVVYEQYF. In DNA form, the CDR3 reads TGTGCCAGCAGCCACGACGTTGTGTACGAGCAGTACTTC.

This clonotype occurred a few times. This rearrangement joins TRBV28 to TRBJ2-3; perhaps TRBD2 as D (6 bases). V lost 1 base and J lost 2, with 28 bases in between. CDR1 MDHEN and CDR2 SYDVKM come from the germline V gene. This CDR3 has 21 amino acids. CDR3 region: CASSLFFSWEEAAPPTDTQYF. The CDR3 DNA reads TGTGCCAGCAGTTTATTTTTTTCGTGGGAGGAGGCGGCCCCCCCCACAGATACGCAGTATTTT.

This sequence joins TRBV6-2 or TRBV6-3 and TRBJ2-3; TRBD2 aligns across 13 bases. The CDR3 extends over 17 amino acids. V dropped 2 bases and J dropped 1; count of bases not matched to a gene: 3. CDR1 and CDR2 from the germline V gene are MNHEY and SVGEGT. The CDR3 sequence: CASSYGLAGAGTDTQYF. CDR3 DNA: TGTGCCAGCAGTTACGGACTAGCGGGAGCGGGCACAGATACGCAGTATTTT.

The genes are TRBV28 and TRBJ2-1; maybe TRBD2 (6 bases). Germline V gene lookup returns CDR1 MDHEN and CDR2 SYDVKM. V lost 7 bases and J lost 5, with 21 bases in between. The CDR3 is 16 residues long. CDR3 in DNA: TGTGCCAGCACTCTCCGGAGGGGCCTTTATGACAATGAGCAGTTCTTC. Protein product: CASTLRRGLYDNEQFF. The whole variable domain, filled in from reference TRBV28 and TRBJ2-1, reads DVKVTQSSRYLVKRTGEKVFLECVQDMDHENMFWYRQDPGLGLRLIYFSYDVKMKEKGDIPEGYSVSREKKERFSLILESASTNQTSMYLCASTLRRGLYDNEQFFGPGTRLTVL.

V usage is TRBV4-1 and J usage is TRBJ2-2, with D unresolved. Trimming removed 7 bases at V and 1 base at J, with 10 bases between. This CDR3 region has 14 residues. Germline V gene sequence: CDR1 MGHRA, CDR2 YSYEKL. Here the CDR3 reads CASIGNMNTGELFF. CDR3 DNA sequence: TGCGCCAGCATCGGAAACATGAACACCGGGGAGCTGTTTTTT.

In its sample, this clonotype was seen many times. The J gene is TRBJ2-2, the V gene TRBV29-1; TRBD2 matches at 12 bases. This CDR3 has 14 residues. Germline V gives CDR1 SQVTM, CDR2 ANQGSEA. The V and J ends lost 6 bases and 9 bases, in that order; junction bases with no gene match: 8. The CDR3 nucleotides read TGCAGCGTCCGACTAGCGGGAGCCCCCAGGGAGCTGTTTTTT. It specifies CSVRLAGAPRELFF.

The chain carries TRBV28 and TRBJ2-5; 10 nucleotides line up with TRBD1. Germline V gene lookup returns CDR1 MDHEN and CDR2 SYDVKM. The V gene end was trimmed by 6 bases and the J gene end by 5 bases; junction bases not matched to a gene: 6. The CDR3 has 14 residues. CDR3 residues: CASRETGGGETQYF. Here the CDR3 DNA reads TGTGCCAGCAGAGAGACAGGGGGCGGGGAGACCCAGTACTTC.

The sample holds a few counts of this clonotype. The chain is built from TRBV3-1 and TRBJ2-2; D may correspond to TRBD1 or TRBD2 (5 bases each). Germline lookup yields CDR1 LGHDT and CDR2 YNNKEL (reference sequence). The CDR3 contains 14 residues. Trimming shortened V by 2 bases and J by 6 bases, and 10 bases separated the two germline ends. The CDR3 sequence: CASSQRGTSGELFF. CDR3 nucleotides: TGTGCCAGCAGCCAAAGAGGGACCTCCGGGGAGCTGTTTTTT.

This chain connects TRBV3-1 to TRBJ2-1; D ambiguous. Deletions cut 0 bases from V and 8 bases from J, with 8 bases between. The germline V gene has CDR1 LGHDT and CDR2 YNNKEL (reference sequence). The CDR3 extends over 13 amino acids. The CDR3 coding sequence is TGTGCCAGCAGCCAAGATCCTGGCGATGAGCAGTTCTTC. Protein sequence: CASSQDPGDEQFF.

This clonotype appeared a few times. The V gene is TRBV6-2 or TRBV6-3, the J gene TRBJ2-1, with D perhaps assigned TRBD1 or TRBD2 (5 bases each). The CDR3 has 16 residues. Germline assignment: CDR1 MNHEY and CDR2 SVGEGT. V was trimmed by 5 bases and J by 7 bases, leaving 21 bases between them. The CDR3 DNA reads as TGTGCCAGCAGTCTCAGACTGACCGGGACGAGGAATGAGCAGTTCTTC. Translating gives CASSLRLTGTRNEQFF.

This clonotype was picked up a small number of times. The chain recombines TRBV20-1 with TRBJ2-1; a possible D gene is TRBD1 (5 bases). CDR3 length: 12 amino acids. Germline V gene data show CDR1 as DFQATT and CDR2 as SNEGSKA (reference sequence). With 1 base removed from V and 6 bases from J, the gap between germline ends came to 7 bases. The CDR3 loop reads CSARVGANEQFF. The DNA of the CDR3 is TGCAGTGCTAGAGTAGGGGCCAATGAGCAGTTCTTC.

The CDR3 DNA is TGTGCCAGCAGCGCTACCCGGCAGGGGGCCTACAATGAGCAGTTCTTC. It encodes CASSATRQGAYNEQFF. The chain uses TRBV11-1 and TRBJ2-1; 7 bases map to TRBD1. Germline V gene data show CDR1 as SGHAT and CDR2 as FQDESV (reference sequence). V lost 5 bases and J lost 2; bases outside the gene matches: 9. This CDR3 comprises 16 residues.

This clonotype showed up just a few times. This sequence joins TRBV29-1 and TRBJ2-5, with TRBD2 identical over 10 bases. CDR3 length: 13 residues. Germline CDR1 reads SQVTM; CDR2 reads ANQGSEA. V shed 6 bases, J shed 5 bases, and the junction held 6 bases outside the gene matches. In nucleotides, the CDR3 is TGCAGCGTCGTAGCGGGAGGTAGTGAGACCCAGTACTTC. This sequence encodes CSVVAGGSETQYF. Full variable domain (outside the CDR3, taken from reference TRBV29-1 and TRBJ2-5): SAVISQKPSRDICQRGTSLTIQCQVDSQVTMMFWYRQQPGQSLTLIATANQGSEATYESGFVIDKFPISRPNLTFSTLTVSNMSPEDSSIYLCSVVAGGSETQYFGPGTRLLVL.

This clonotype was observed a handful of times. The chain recombines TRBV5-6 with TRBJ2-3; either TRBD1 or TRBD2 may fit D (6 bases each). This CDR3 spans 16 amino acids. V lost 4 bases and J lost 2, with 17 bases in between. CDR1 is SGHDT, CDR2 YYEEEE, per germline. CDR3 sequence (DNA): TGTGCCAGCAGCCCGGGGGCCAGCACCTCCACAGATACGCAGTATTTT. It yields the protein CASSPGASTSTDTQYF.

This clonotype has ten or more counts. The CDR3 loop reads CSATNTGELFF. CDR3 DNA: TGCAGTGCTACGAACACCGGGGAGCTGTTTTTT. This chain joins TRBV20-1 and TRBJ2-2; D is undetermined. The CDR3 extends over 11 amino acids. In germline, CDR1 is DFQATT, CDR2 SNEGSKA (reference sequence). V lost 4 bases to trimming and J lost 0 bases, with 0 bases between them.

This rearrangement joins TRBV15 to TRBJ2-1, with TRBD2 as a possible D gene (6 bases). Germline CDR1 and CDR2: LNHNV and YYDKDF (reference sequence). CDR3 length equals 17 residues. The V end lost 5 bases, the J end lost 7 bases, and 24 bases lay between the germline ends. The CDR3 loop is CATSPGGEVPPGNEQFF. CDR3 nucleotides: TGTGCCACCAGCCCGGGCGGGGAAGTGCCCCCGGGAAATGAGCAGTTCTTC.

Only a few counts were recorded for this clonotype. The chain employs TRBV4-1 and TRBJ2-3; D ambiguous. Between the trimmed V and J ends, which lost 4 bases and 4 bases, there was a span of 12 bases. The CDR3 consists of 14 residues. The germline CDR1 and CDR2 sequences are MGHRA and YSYEKL. In nucleotides, the CDR3 is TGCGCCAGCAGCCTTTGGTTCGCTGCAGATACGCAGTATTTT. This gives the protein CASSLWFAADTQYF.

Many counts were recorded for this clonotype. The chain employs TRBV5-1 and TRBJ2-7; TRBD2 matches 9 bases. The CDR3 sequence is 18 residues long. Germline V gene lookup returns CDR1 SGHRS and CDR2 YFSETQ. J gave up 3 bases and V 4 bases, and 17 bases lay outside the gene matches. CDR3 nucleotide sequence: TGCGCCAGCAGCCCCGAACCGGCCCGCATAGCGGGAGTCTACGAGCAGTACTTC. Encoded protein: CASSPEPARIAGVYEQYF.

This clonotype was observed a handful of times. This chain joins TRBV5-5 and TRBJ1-4; no clear D. CDR1 is SGHKS and CDR2 is YYEKEE in the germline V gene (reference sequence). The V and J ends lost 3 bases and 7 bases respectively, with 10 bases between them. This CDR3 is 13 amino acids long. The CDR3 DNA reads as TGTGCCAGCAGCTATCCCGGGGTTGAAAAACTGTTTTTT. Translating gives CASSYPGVEKLFF.